This TCR beta chain was identified during a study of T cell responses to AZD1222 COVID-19 vaccine. Germline CDR1 and CDR2: KGHDR and SFDVKD. This CDR3 comprises 17 residues. Trimming cost V 3 bases and J 4 bases, with 17 bases left between them. Method: immunoSEQ multiplex PCR; TCRdb's copy keeps in-frame clones and lacks some. This table holds roughly 100,000 clones, 90% found once. In regard to this clone: Its antigen remains unknown.

Study results and limitations: Just a handful of AZD1222 recipients tested seropositive at baseline. Nearly half of the spike-specific TCRs reportedly recognize variant regions that carry no mutations. Donors in the cohort were predominantly white British and more often female, and clonal diversity was possibly underestimated.

The sequence derives from an adult in good health. This chain connects TRBV24-1 to TRBJ1-4, with D unresolved. Specimen: peripheral blood, collected on day 0 of AZD1222 vaccination. The CDR3 DNA sequence: TGTGCCACCAGTGATCCAAGGGCGGGGTCGGATAATGAAAAACTGTTTTTT. Its translation: CATSDPRAGSDNEKLFF.